The T cell receptor (beta chain) described here comes from a study of blood T cell repertoires in COVID-19. The CDR3 sequence is 15 residues long. After removal of 0 bases from V and 7 bases from J, the junction contained 8 bases not matched to a gene. In germline, CDR1 is SGHRS, CDR2 YFSETQ. This table comes from immunoSEQ multiplex PCR, and its TCRdb copy is limited to in-frame clones, with some not included. The profile shows about 120,000 clones, about 83% of them singletons. The sample was peripheral blood. The origin of this receptor is a man between 65 and 80 years old with acute or convalescent COVID-19. This rearrangement joins TRBV5-1 to TRBJ2-3; 7 bases are a match to TRBD2. CDR3 in DNA: TGCGCCAGCAGCTTGGTTCGGCCCGGGGGGAATACGCAGTATTTT. Protein product: CASSLVRPGGNTQYF.